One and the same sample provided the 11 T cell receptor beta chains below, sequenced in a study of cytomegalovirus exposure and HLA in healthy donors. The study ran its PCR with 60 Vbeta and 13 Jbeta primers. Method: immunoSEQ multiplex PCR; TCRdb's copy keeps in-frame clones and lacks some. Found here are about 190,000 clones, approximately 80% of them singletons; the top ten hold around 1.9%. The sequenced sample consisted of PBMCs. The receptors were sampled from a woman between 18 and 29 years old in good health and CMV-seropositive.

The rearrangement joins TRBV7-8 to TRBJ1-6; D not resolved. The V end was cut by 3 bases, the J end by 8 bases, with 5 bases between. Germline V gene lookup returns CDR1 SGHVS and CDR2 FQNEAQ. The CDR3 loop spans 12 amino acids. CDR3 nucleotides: TGTGCCAGCAGCTTTTCTTATTCACCCCTCCACTTT. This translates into CASSFSYSPLHF.

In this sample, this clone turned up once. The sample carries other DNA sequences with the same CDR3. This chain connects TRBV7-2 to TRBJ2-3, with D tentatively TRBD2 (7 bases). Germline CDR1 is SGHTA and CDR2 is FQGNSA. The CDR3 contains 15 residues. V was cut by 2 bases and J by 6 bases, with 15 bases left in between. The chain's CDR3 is CASSLRGGGADTQYF. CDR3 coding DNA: TGTGCCAGCAGCTTAAGGGGGGGCGGGGCCGATACGCAGTATTTT.

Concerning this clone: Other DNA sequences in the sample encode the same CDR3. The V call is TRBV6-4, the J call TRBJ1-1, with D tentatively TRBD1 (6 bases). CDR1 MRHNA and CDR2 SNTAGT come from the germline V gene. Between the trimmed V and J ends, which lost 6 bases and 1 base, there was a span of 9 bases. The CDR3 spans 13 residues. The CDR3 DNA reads TGTGCCAGCAGCGTGGGACAGAACACTGAAGCTTTCTTT. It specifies CASSVGQNTEAFF.

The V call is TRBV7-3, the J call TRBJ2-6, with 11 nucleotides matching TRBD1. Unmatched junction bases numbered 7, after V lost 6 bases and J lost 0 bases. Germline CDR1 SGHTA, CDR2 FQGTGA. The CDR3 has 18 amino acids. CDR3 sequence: CASRHGGQGGSGANVLTF. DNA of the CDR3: TGTGCCAGCAGACATGGGGGACAGGGGGGCTCTGGGGCCAACGTCCTGACTTTC.

CDR3 nucleotide sequence: TGTGCCAGCAGTTTAAACAGGGGGCAGAATGAGCAGTTCTTC. Its translation: CASSLNRGQNEQFF. V usage is TRBV27 and J usage is TRBJ2-1; TRBD1 matches at 9 bases. CDR3 length: 14 amino acids. J gave up 7 bases and V 2 bases, and 3 bases lay outside the gene matches. Germline-derived CDR1 and CDR2 are MNHEY and SMNVEV (reference sequence).

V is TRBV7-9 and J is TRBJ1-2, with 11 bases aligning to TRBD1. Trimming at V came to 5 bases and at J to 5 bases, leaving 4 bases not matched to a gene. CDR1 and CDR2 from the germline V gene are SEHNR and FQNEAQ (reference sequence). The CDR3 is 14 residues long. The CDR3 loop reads CASSIGQGAYGYTF. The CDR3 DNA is TGTGCCAGCAGCATAGGACAGGGGGCTTATGGCTACACCTTC.

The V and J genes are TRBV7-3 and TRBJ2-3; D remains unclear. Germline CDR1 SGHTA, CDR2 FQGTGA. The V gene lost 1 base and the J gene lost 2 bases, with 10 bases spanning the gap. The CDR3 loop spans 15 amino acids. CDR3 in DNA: TGTGCCAGCAGCTTAAATACAGCAATCACAGATACGCAGTATTTT. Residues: CASSLNTAITDTQYF.

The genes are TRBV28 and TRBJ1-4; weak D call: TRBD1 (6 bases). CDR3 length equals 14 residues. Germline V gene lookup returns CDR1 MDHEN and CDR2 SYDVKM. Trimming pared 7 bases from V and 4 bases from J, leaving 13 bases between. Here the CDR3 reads CASTGGAYNEKLFF. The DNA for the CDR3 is TGTGCCAGCACCGGGGGGGCCTATAATGAAAAACTGTTTTTT.

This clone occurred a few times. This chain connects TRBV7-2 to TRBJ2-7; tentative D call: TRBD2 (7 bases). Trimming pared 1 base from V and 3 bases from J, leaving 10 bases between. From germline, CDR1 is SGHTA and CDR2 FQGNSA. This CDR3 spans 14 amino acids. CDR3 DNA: TGTGCCAGCAGCTTAGGCGGGGGACACTACGAGCAGTACTTC. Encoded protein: CASSLGGGHYEQYF.

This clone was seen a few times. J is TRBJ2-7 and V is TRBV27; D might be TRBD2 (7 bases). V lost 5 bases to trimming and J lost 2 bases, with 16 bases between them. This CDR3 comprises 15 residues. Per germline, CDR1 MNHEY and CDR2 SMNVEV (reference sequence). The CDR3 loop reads CASSLARGAPYEQYF. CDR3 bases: TGTGCCAGCAGTCTAGCCCGGGGGGCCCCCTACGAGCAGTACTTC.

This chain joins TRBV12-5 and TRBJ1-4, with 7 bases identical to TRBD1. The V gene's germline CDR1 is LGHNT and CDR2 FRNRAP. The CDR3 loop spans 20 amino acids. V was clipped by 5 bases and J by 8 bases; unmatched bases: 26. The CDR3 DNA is TGTGCTAGTGGTCTCATCAAGGTAATAGAACAGGGGCATGTGGGGGAAAAACTGTTTTTT. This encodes CASGLIKVIEQGHVGEKLFF.